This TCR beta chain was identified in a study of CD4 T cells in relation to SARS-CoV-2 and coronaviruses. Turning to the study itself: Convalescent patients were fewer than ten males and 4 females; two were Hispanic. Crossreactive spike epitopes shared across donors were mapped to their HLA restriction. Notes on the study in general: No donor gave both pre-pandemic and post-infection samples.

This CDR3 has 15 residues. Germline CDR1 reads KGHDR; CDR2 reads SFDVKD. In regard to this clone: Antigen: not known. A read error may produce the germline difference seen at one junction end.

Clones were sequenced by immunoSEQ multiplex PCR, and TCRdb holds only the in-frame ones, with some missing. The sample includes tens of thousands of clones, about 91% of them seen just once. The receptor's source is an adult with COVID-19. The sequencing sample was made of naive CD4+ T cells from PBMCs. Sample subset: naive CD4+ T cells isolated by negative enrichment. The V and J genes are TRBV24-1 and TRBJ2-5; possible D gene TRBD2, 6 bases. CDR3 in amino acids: CAASDLSSGQETQYF. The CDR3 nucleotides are TGTGCCGCCAGTGATTTGTCGAGCGGGCAAGAGACCCAGTACTTC.